The following is a T cell receptor (beta chain) sequence with its context. The data belong to a study of blood T cell repertoires in COVID-19. About the research overall: Acute and convalescent COVID-19 specimens originated in the United States, Italy and Spain. Sources were T cells, B-cell-depleted T cells, or PBMCs; the material itself was cDNA or gDNA.

With 3 bases removed from V and 10 bases from J, the gap between germline ends came to 17 bases. The length of the CDR3 is 14 residues. Germline loops: CDR1 MNHEY, CDR2 SMNVEV (reference sequence). Sequencing was performed with immunoSEQ multiplex PCR; in TCRdb, only in-frame clones are kept and a portion is missing. The sample comprises under 140,000 clones, 60% to 80% of which are singletons, and about a sixth rests with the top ten. The V and J genes are TRBV27 and TRBJ2-3; D possibly corresponds to TRBD2 (5 bases). This clonotype originated in an elderly woman with active or convalescent COVID-19. Specimen: peripheral blood. The CDR3 here is CASSFLTLGAAQYF. CDR3 nucleotides: TGTGCCAGCAGTTTCCTAACGCTAGGAGCGGCGCAGTATTTT.